The clone carrying this T cell receptor (beta chain) appeared once. Participant-reported clinical history was the basis for cohort assignment. This sample was taken from a study of blood T cell repertoires in COVID-19. In the original workflow: Counts of nucleated cells, estimated from reference gene primer amplification, were obtained. The protocol was immunoSEQ multiplex PCR, while the TCRdb copy is restricted to in-frame clones and leaves out a portion. That table furnishes V, J and clone size, whereas the DNA furnished D and trimming. The data show about 270,000 clones, about nine tenths seen once. Input material: PBMCs or T cells enriched from blood (not recorded which). This receptor was taken from a woman between 50 and 59 years old who had recovered from COVID-19.

CDR3 residues: CASSTQLVRPYNEQFF. The CDR3 DNA reads TGTGCCAGTAGTACCCAACTAGTAAGGCCCTACAATGAGCAGTTCTTC. The rearrangement links TRBV19 to TRBJ2-1; tentatively, D is TRBD2 (5 bases). Per germline, CDR1 LNHDA and CDR2 SQIVND (reference sequence). V gave up 4 bases and J gave up 2 bases, with 15 bases separating them. CDR3 size: 16 residues.